Sequencing of this T cell receptor beta chain was carried out in a study of cytomegalovirus exposure and HLA in healthy donors. Study-level findings and limits: According to reports, the classifier identified cytomegalovirus status with high specificity and sensitivity.

The donors were part of the validation cohort of over a hundred subjects. That cohort was separate from the first cohort, which comprised several hundred subjects. Clones were read by immunoSEQ multiplex PCR, and TCRdb kept only the in-frame ones, dropping some. The sample shows 250,000 to 400,000 clones, 88% of them seen only once. Only a few counts were recorded for this clone. What it recognizes is unknown. The germline CDR1 and CDR2 sequences are SGDLS and YYNGEE. Trimming at V came to 3 bases and at J to 4 bases, leaving 1 base not matched to a gene. The CDR3 length is 13 residues. The sample comprised PBMCs. V gene TRBV9 combines with J gene TRBJ2-5; 9 bases match TRBD1. The TCR sequence derives from a young man in good health and CMV-seronegative. The CDR3 here is CASSEQGAETQYF. As DNA, the CDR3 is TGTGCCAGCAGCGAACAGGGGGCAGAGACCCAGTACTTC.